Below are 19 T cell receptor beta chains sequenced from a single sample in a study of cytomegalovirus exposure and HLA in healthy donors. 60 Vbeta and 13 Jbeta primers were used in PCR. Clones were sequenced by immunoSEQ multiplex PCR, and TCRdb holds only the in-frame ones, with some missing. The sample holds 180,000 or so clones. The sequenced material came from PBMCs. These receptors were collected from a young woman in good health and CMV-seropositive.

The chain combines TRBV5-8 with TRBJ1-2; the match to TRBD1 covers 8 bases. CDR1 SGHTS and CDR2 YDEGEE come from the germline V gene. The trim removed 3 bases at V and 8 bases at J, leaving 15 bases unmatched. The CDR3 consists of 16 residues. For the CDR3, the DNA is TGTGCCAGCAGCTCCCTGGACAGGGCCGAGATTTGGGGCTACACCTTC. Amino acids: CASSSLDRAEIWGYTF.

V gene TRBV2 combines with J gene TRBJ2-7, with 10 bases matching TRBD2. The CDR3 runs 15 residues. The trim removed 2 bases at V and 6 bases at J, leaving 7 bases unmatched. Looked up from germline, CDR1 is SNHLY and CDR2 is FYNNEI. CDR3 protein: CASSEIAGGSGEQYF. For the CDR3, the DNA is TGTGCCAGCAGTGAAATAGCGGGGGGATCGGGCGAGCAGTACTTC.

The chain joins TRBV5-1 to TRBJ2-1; 9 bases agree with TRBD2. V trimming: 4 bases; J trimming: 0 bases; junction bases outside the gene matches: 2. CDR3 length equals 15 residues. Germline CDR1 and CDR2: SGHRS and YFSETQ. The CDR3, as DNA: TGCGCCAGCAGCAAGCGGGAGGACTCCTACAATGAGCAGTTCTTC. Protein sequence: CASSKREDSYNEQFF.

This rearrangement joins TRBV11-2 to TRBJ2-2; D is perhaps TRBD2 (11 bases). CDR1 and CDR2 from the germline V gene are SGHAT and FQNNGV. The CDR3 consists of 16 residues. V lost 6 bases, J lost 4 bases, and 18 bases lay in between. The CDR3 coding sequence is TGTGCCAGCAGGGGACAGGGGACTAGCGGCACCGGGGAGCTGTTTTTT. Residues: CASRGQGTSGTGELFF.

This CDR3 reads CASSEGAGGGQPQHF. Here the CDR3 DNA reads TGTGCCAGCAGTGAAGGGGCAGGGGGCGGTCAGCCCCAGCATTTT. The chain is built from TRBV6-1 and TRBJ1-5; the match to TRBD1 covers 8 bases. V dropped 1 base and J dropped 6; count of bases not matched to a gene: 5. The CDR3 has 15 amino acids. CDR1 is MNHNS and CDR2 is SASEGT in the germline V gene.

The CDR3 coding sequence is TGTGCCAGCAGCTTAGTCTCCGAGCTAGCGGGAGTGGGAGATACGCAGTATTTT. Residues: CASSLVSELAGVGDTQYF. This rearrangement joins TRBV7-9 to TRBJ2-3, with TRBD2 matching 10 bases. CDR3 size: 18 residues. The V segment lost 1 base and the J segment 5 bases; nucleotides outside the gene matches: 12. Per the germline V gene, CDR1 is SEHNR and CDR2 is FQNEAQ (reference sequence). The full variable domain, in which reference TRBV7-9 and TRBJ2-3 provide the parts outside the CDR3, is DTGVSQNPRHKITKRGQNVTFRCDPISEHNRLYWYRQTLGQGPEFLTYFQNEAQLEKSRLLSDRFSAERPKGSFSTLEIQRTEQGDSAMYLCASSLVSELAGVGDTQYFGPGTRLTVL.

V and J are TRBV2 and TRBJ1-4; a weak D match, TRBD1 (5 bases). The CDR3 totals 13 residues. Germline V gives CDR1 SNHLY, CDR2 FYNNEI. Trimming stripped 8 bases from V and 2 bases from J, with 9 bases between. The CDR3 coding sequence is TGTGCCAGCCAGGGCGCGACTAATGAAAAACTGTTTTTT. Amino acid sequence: CASQGATNEKLFF.

As concerns this clone: An end of the junction differs from the germline gene, which may be a read error. The genes are TRBV5-1 and TRBJ2-2; 8 bases fit TRBD1. Germline V CDR1 and CDR2: SGHRS, YFSETQ. CDR3 length: 15 amino acids. CDR3: CASRVGQGSAGGLFF. The CDR3 region has the DNA TGCGCCAGCAGGGTAGGACAGGGTTCCGCCGGGGGGCTGTTTTTT.

The J gene is TRBJ2-1, the V gene TRBV30; TRBD2 matches at 7 bases. Germline V gene lookup returns CDR1 GTSNPN and CDR2 SVGIG (reference sequence). There are 15 residues in the CDR3. J lost 4 bases, V lost 4 bases, and 10 bases had no gene match. The CDR3 region is CAWNHPGGRYNEQFF. CDR3 nucleotide sequence: TGTGCCTGGAACCATCCGGGGGGAAGGTACAATGAGCAGTTCTTC. Full variable domain (outside the CDR3, taken from reference TRBV30 and TRBJ2-1): SQTIHQWPATLVQPVGSPLSLECTVEGTSNPNLYWYRQAAGRGLQLLFYSVGIGQISSEVPQNLSASRPQDRQFILSSKKLLLSDSGFYLCAWNHPGGRYNEQFFGPGTRLTVL.

The gene calls are TRBV6-4 and TRBJ2-7, with 7 bases fitting TRBD2. Per the germline V gene, CDR1 is MRHNA and CDR2 is SNTAGT. With 0 bases clipped from V and 3 bases from J, the junction kept 5 bases outside the gene matches. The CDR3 sequence is 15 residues long. CDR3 in amino acids: CASSDSLAAVYEQYF. CDR3 sequence (DNA): TGTGCCAGCAGTGACTCGCTAGCGGCCGTCTACGAGCAGTACTTC.

This chain links TRBV7-9 with TRBJ2-1, with no clear D. The CDR3 spans 11 residues. V was trimmed by 5 bases and J by 7 bases, leaving 6 bases between them. Germline CDR1 is SEHNR and CDR2 is FQNEAQ (reference sequence). The CDR3 bases are TGTGCCAGCAGCCAACTAAATGAGCAGTTCTTC. Protein sequence: CASSQLNEQFF.

V gene TRBV5-1 combines with J gene TRBJ2-1; 7 positions match TRBD1. The V gene end was trimmed by 4 bases and the J gene end by 8 bases; junction bases not matched to a gene: 18. Germline lookup yields CDR1 SGHRS and CDR2 YFSETQ. CDR3 length equals 17 residues. The CDR3 is CASSDRTTGTVSDEQFF. The CDR3 DNA reads TGCGCCAGCAGCGATAGAACGACAGGGACGGTGAGTGATGAGCAGTTCTTC.

The chain couples TRBV7-3 to TRBJ2-1, with 10 bases that match TRBD1. J was trimmed by 8 bases and V by 4 bases; bases with no gene match: 11. Looked up from germline, CDR1 is SGHTA and CDR2 is FQGTGA. The CDR3 contains 16 residues. CDR3 loop: CASSSLRDRGMDEQFF. The CDR3 nucleotides are TGTGCCAGCAGCTCACTTCGGGACAGGGGCATGGATGAGCAGTTCTTC. Combining the CDR3 with reference TRBV7-3 and TRBJ2-1 gives the whole variable domain GAGVSQTPSNKVTEKGKYVELRCDPISGHTALYWYRQSLGQGPEFLIYFQGTGAADDSGLPNDRFFAVRPEGSVSTLKIQRTERGDSAVYLCASSSLRDRGMDEQFFGPGTRLTVL.

This chain uses TRBV7-7 with TRBJ1-3; perhaps TRBD1 as D (5 bases). V gave up 5 bases and J gave up 0 bases, with 8 bases separating them. The CDR3 totals 14 residues. The germline gives CDR1 SSHAT, CDR2 FNYEAQ (reference sequence). The CDR3 DNA is TGTGCCAGCAGCCTTGACAGCTCTGGAAACACCATATATTTT. Its protein product is CASSLDSSGNTIYF. The full variable domain, rest sourced from reference TRBV7-7 and TRBJ1-3, is GAGVSQSPRYKVTKRGQDVTLRCDPISSHATLYWYQQALGQGPEFLTYFNYEAQPDKSGLPSDRFSAERPEGSISTLTIQRTEQRDSAMYRCASSLDSSGNTIYFGEGSWLTVV.

The gene calls are TRBV6-5 and TRBJ2-3; D possibly corresponds to TRBD2 (6 bases). The CDR3 covers 14 residues. Looked up from germline, CDR1 is MNHEY and CDR2 is SVGAGI. V shed 1 base and J shed 6 bases, with 11 bases lying between them. The CDR3 loop is CASSYLFAGDTQYF. The CDR3 nucleotides read TGTGCCAGCAGTTACTTGTTTGCGGGGGATACGCAGTATTTT.

V is TRBV7-9 and J is TRBJ1-1; no clear D. The CDR3 covers 14 residues. Germline V gives CDR1 SEHNR, CDR2 FQNEAQ (reference sequence). V was pared by 2 bases and J by 3 bases, with 10 bases between. CDR3 DNA sequence: TGTGCCAGCAGCTTACGGCACGGGGACACTGAAGCTTTCTTT. Protein: CASSLRHGDTEAFF.

The rearrangement joins TRBV5-4 to TRBJ2-3; 9 nucleotides match TRBD2. Germline values: CDR1 SGHNT, CDR2 YYREEE (reference sequence). This CDR3 has 15 residues. Germline trimming cut 4 bases from V and 1 base from J; bases unmatched to any gene: 4. CDR3 in DNA: TGTGCCAGCAGCAGTAGCGGGAGTCGCACAGATACGCAGTATTTT. Translated: CASSSSGSRTDTQYF.

The chain carries TRBV5-1 and TRBJ1-2, with TRBD1 identical over 7 bases. After removal of 6 bases from V and 2 bases from J, the junction contained 7 bases not matched to a gene. Looked up from germline, CDR1 is SGHRS and CDR2 is YFSETQ. This CDR3 is 14 amino acids long. CDR3 in DNA: TGCGCCAGCAAGTCCGGGACAGACAACTATGGCTACACCTTC. It translates to CASKSGTDNYGYTF.

CDR3 sequence: CASSSEQGGEAFF. CDR3 in DNA: TGTGCCAGCAGCTCGGAACAGGGCGGGGAAGCTTTCTTT. The rearrangement links TRBV7-3 to TRBJ1-1; TRBD1 is a possible D gene (6 bases). Germline values: CDR1 SGHTA, CDR2 FQGTGA. The length of the CDR3 is 13 residues. Trimming shortened V by 4 bases and J by 8 bases, and 14 bases separated the two germline ends. Supplemented by reference TRBV7-3 and TRBJ1-1, the full variable domain reads GAGVSQTPSNKVTEKGKYVELRCDPISGHTALYWYRQSLGQGPEFLIYFQGTGAADDSGLPNDRFFAVRPEGSVSTLKIQRTERGDSAVYLCASSSEQGGEAFFGQGTRLTVV.